This T cell receptor (beta chain) was sequenced during a study of OX40 agonist ivuxolimab in advanced cancers. As for the study in general: Treatment of patients was with ivuxolimab, an agonistic anti-OX40 (CD134) antibody. Enrollees could have had prior anti-PD-1, anti-PD-L1 or anti-CTLA-4 therapy, which around 43% had received.

Germline lookup yields CDR1 MNHEY and CDR2 SVGAGI. The V gene lost 5 bases and the J gene lost 5 bases, with 12 bases spanning the gap. This CDR3 comprises 13 residues. Data came from immunoSEQ multiplex PCR; TCRdb stores just in-frame clones and leaves some out. The table shows about 98,000 clones, with around 85% occurring only once. Blood was sampled at baseline, cycle 4 day 1, and cycle 7 day 1. This clone was picked up a small number of times. Antigen unknown. The study, taken as a whole, reports: Antigen specificity of clonally expanded peripheral T cells was not established.

Here the sequenced sample was CD4+ or CD8+ T cells sorted from blood, taken in a trial of the OX40 agonist ivuxolimab. The chain links TRBV6-5 to TRBJ1-2; possible D gene TRBD1, 6 bases. The source is an adult with an advanced solid tumor such as melanoma, head and neck, liver or kidney cancer. The CDR3 coding sequence is TGTGCCAGCAGTCCAGGGGTACGGTATGGCTACACCTTC. Its translation is CASSPGVRYGYTF.